This T cell receptor beta chain is drawn from a study of blood T cell repertoires in COVID-19. As for the study in general: Samples representing acute and convalescent COVID-19 were sourced from the United States, Italy and Spain. T cells, B-cell-depleted T cells, or PBMCs supplied cDNA or gDNA.

Germline values: CDR1 GTSNPN, CDR2 SVGIG (reference sequence). J gave up 3 bases and V 1 base, and 14 bases lay outside the gene matches. The CDR3 is 17 amino acids. Per the authors' pipeline: Amplification of reference gene primers provided the estimated nucleated cell counts. The method was immunoSEQ multiplex PCR; TCRdb's version includes in-frame clones alone and lacks a portion of them. V and J calls and clone size follow that table, whereas D and trimming were derived from the DNA. This table holds 60,000 to 90,000 clones, roughly 84% found once. Sequencing was done on a sample of peripheral blood. This clonotype originated in a man aged 50 to 60 with acute or convalescent COVID-19. The chain couples TRBV30 to TRBJ2-7, with 8 bases fitting TRBD2. The CDR3 nucleotides read TGTGCCTGGAGTGCCTTTTGGACTAGCAGTGAGGGCTACGAGCAGTACTTC. It yields the protein CAWSAFWTSSEGYEQYF.